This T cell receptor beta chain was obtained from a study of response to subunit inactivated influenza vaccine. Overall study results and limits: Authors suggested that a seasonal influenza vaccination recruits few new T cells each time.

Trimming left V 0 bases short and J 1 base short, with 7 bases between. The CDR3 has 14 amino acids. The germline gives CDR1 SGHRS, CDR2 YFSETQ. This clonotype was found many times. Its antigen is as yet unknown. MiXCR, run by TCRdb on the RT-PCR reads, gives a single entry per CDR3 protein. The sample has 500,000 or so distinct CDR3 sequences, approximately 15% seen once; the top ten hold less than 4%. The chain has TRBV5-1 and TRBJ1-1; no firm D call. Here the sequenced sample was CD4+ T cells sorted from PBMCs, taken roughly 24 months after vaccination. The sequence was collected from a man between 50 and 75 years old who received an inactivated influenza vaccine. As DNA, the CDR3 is TGCGCCAGCAGCTTGGTTGGGCGGAACACTGAAGCTTTCTTT. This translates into CASSLVGRNTEAFF.